This is a list of T cell receptor beta chains from one sample in a study of T cell repertoires in cytomegalovirus infection. TCRdb re-analysed the reads in MiXCR, keeping a single row per CDR3 protein. Of about 260,000 distinct CDR3 sequences in the sample, around 13% were seen once. The sequenced sample was PBMCs. The receptors were gathered from a human donor in good health (CMV status not recorded). Some clones in this sample may be carry-over from other donors' samples. Each CDR3 is given with its conserved first and last residue. Fields, in order: V gene, D gene, CDR3 protein. D genes are given only for firm matches.

TRBV29-1,TRBD1,CSVRDRGDYGYTF
TRBV7-2,TRBD1,CASSLRIGRQGADEQYF
TRBV7-6,-,CASRYSGGEKLFF
TRBV6-6,-,CASSYSRGVAALNTEAFF
TRBV20-1,-,CSARGQGHQPQHF
TRBV29-1,TRBD2,CSASGTSGETQYF
TRBV12-3/TRBV12-4,-,CASSLSRGSEAFF
TRBV7-6,TRBD2,CASSLAGLGRQETQYF
TRBV7-2,TRBD2,CASSSTSGGAIFF
TRBV6-2/TRBV6-3,-,CASSYSHEQYF
TRBV5-5,-,CASSLEVGYNEQFF
TRBV4-3,-,CASSLELGDYNEQFF
TRBV10-3,-,CAISDRGSSYNEQFF